The present T cell receptor beta chain was sequenced within a study of CD8 T cells in ankylosing spondylitis. Findings and limits, study-wide: Typical of ankylosing spondylitis blood, it appeared, was a TCR beta motif of eight highly homologous variants.

In the case of this clonotype: Its antigen is unidentified.

TCRdb reanalysed the 5' RACE reads using MiXCR and keeps one entry per CDR3 protein. The top ten hold 1% of the sample, which has some 450,000 distinct CDR3 sequences, roughly 17% seen once. The V gene lost 0 bases and the J gene lost 6 bases, with 12 bases spanning the gap. Germline V gene lookup returns CDR1 DFQATT and CDR2 SNEGSKA (reference sequence). The CDR3 is 14 residues long. The clonotype originates from a male donor with ankylosing spondylitis. The sequenced sample was blood, either unsorted or a sorted T cell fraction (not recorded which). The chain recombines TRBV20-1 with TRBJ2-4, with a tentative D call TRBD2 (6 bases). As DNA, the CDR3 is TGCAGTGCTAGAGAGGGAGGCGACTTAAACATTCAGTACTTC. Residues: CSAREGGDLNIQYF.